The 20 T cell receptor beta chains presented below share a single source sample, sequenced in a study of type 1 regulatory T cells. TCRdb re-derived calls from the reads in MiXCR, one entry per CDR3 protein. This table holds 60,000 to 70,000 distinct CDR3 sequences, around 49% found once. These TCRs are of unknown antigen specificity. Source material: cultured non-Tr1 T cells, either the whole culture or a sorted T cell fraction (not recorded which). The receptor set was obtained from a human donor in good health.

Remarks on this clonotype: The junction departs from germline at one end; a sequencing error may be responsible. The chain joins TRBV27 to TRBJ2-7; 12 nucleotides align to TRBD2. Per germline, CDR1 MNHEY and CDR2 SMNVEV (reference sequence). This CDR3 has 15 residues. The CDR3 protein is CARSFLAGGTYEQYF. CDR3 coding DNA: TGTGCCCGCAGTTTCCTAGCGGGGGGGACCTACGAGCAGTACTTC.

V and J are TRBV5-1 and TRBJ1-2; 8 bases map to TRBD1. Trimming removed 4 bases from V and 14 bases from J; junction bases left unmatched: 7. CDR3 length: 11 residues. CDR1 is SGHRS and CDR2 is YFSETQ in the germline V gene. The DNA for the CDR3 is TGCGCCAGCAGCGTCGGACAGGGCTTTACCTTC. As protein: CASSVGQGFTF.

V and J are TRBV9 and TRBJ2-7; 8 nucleotides align to TRBD1. CDR1 and CDR2 (germline): SGDLS, YYNGEE. CDR3 size: 16 residues. The J segment lost 5 bases and the V segment lost 0 bases, leaving 10 bases of the junction unmatched. This CDR3 is CASSVANGQGRHEQYF. CDR3 bases: TGTGCCAGCAGCGTAGCTAACGGACAGGGTAGACACGAGCAGTACTTC.

The chain employs TRBV7-9 and TRBJ2-1; D may be TRBD2 (7 bases). Germline values: CDR1 SEHNR, CDR2 FQNEAQ (reference sequence). V was clipped by 2 bases and J by 9 bases, with 17 bases between them. The CDR3 runs 15 residues. The CDR3 region is CASSLKGGPETEQFF. For the CDR3, the DNA is TGTGCCAGCAGCTTAAAGGGGGGGCCGGAGACTGAGCAGTTCTTC. Full variable domain (rest looked up from reference TRBV7-9 and TRBJ2-1): DTGVSQNPRHKITKRGQNVTFRCDPISEHNRLYWYRQTLGQGPEFLTYFQNEAQLEKSRLLSDRFSAERPKGSFSTLEIQRTEQGDSAMYLCASSLKGGPETEQFFGPGTRLTVL.

This clonotype was recorded only once. This chain joins TRBV5-1 and TRBJ1-4, with D hard to call. The V end was cut by 0 bases, the J end by 7 bases, with 13 bases between. In germline, CDR1 is SGHRS, CDR2 YFSETQ. The CDR3 is 15 residues long. The CDR3 DNA sequence: TGCGCCAGCAGCTTGGGTGGAACGGAACCTGAAAAACTGTTTTTT. Protein sequence: CASSLGGTEPEKLFF. Drawing the rest from reference TRBV5-1 and TRBJ1-4, the complete variable domain is KAGVTQTPRYLIKTRGQQVTLSCSPISGHRSVSWYQQTPGQGLQFLFEYFSETQRNKGNFPGRFSGRQFSNSRSEMNVSTLELGDSALYLCASSLGGTEPEKLFFGSGTQLSVL.

The chain links TRBV4-3 to TRBJ1-1; D remains ambiguous. Trimming took off 1 base at V and 1 base at J, with 10 bases between the two ends. The CDR3 extends over 15 amino acids. CDR1 is LGHNA and CDR2 is YSLEER in the germline V gene. The CDR3 bases are TGCGCCAGCAGCCAAGCGGCCTCAAGGAACACTGAAGCTTTCTTT. Translating gives CASSQAASRNTEAFF.

This clonotype was seen a few times. V gene TRBV7-2 combines with J gene TRBJ2-4; D is perhaps TRBD2 (6 bases). This CDR3 has 16 amino acids. CDR1 SGHTA and CDR2 FQGNSA come from the germline V gene. The ends were cut back, 6 bases at V and 0 bases at J, with 15 bases in the middle. CDR3 DNA sequence: TGTGCCAGCAGAGTGGAGGGACTGCTAGCCAAAAACATTCAGTACTTC. It yields the protein CASRVEGLLAKNIQYF.

V usage is TRBV7-2 and J usage is TRBJ1-2; perhaps TRBD1 as D (5 bases). CDR1 and CDR2 from the germline V gene are SGHTA and FQGNSA. The CDR3 consists of 16 residues. V was shortened by 1 base and J by 4 bases, with 16 bases between the two germline ends. CDR3 amino acids: CASSLGSVQGIYGYTF. The CDR3 DNA follows: TGTGCCAGCAGCTTAGGATCTGTTCAGGGAATCTATGGCTACACCTTC. Using reference TRBV7-2 and TRBJ1-2 for the parts outside the CDR3, the full variable domain is GAGVSQSPSNKVTEKGKDVELRCDPISGHTALYWYRQSLGQGLEFLIYFQGNSAPDKSGLPSDRFSAERTGGSVSTLTIQRTQQEDSAVYLCASSLGSVQGIYGYTFGSGTRLTVV.

This chain links TRBV4-1 with TRBJ2-2; D is possibly TRBD1 (6 bases). The CDR3 is 15 amino acids. The germline gives CDR1 MGHRA, CDR2 YSYEKL. Trimming stripped 3 bases from V and 1 base from J, with 9 bases between. CDR3 loop: CASSHLGQNTGELFF. The CDR3 nucleotides are TGCGCCAGCAGCCACCTGGGACAGAACACCGGGGAGCTGTTTTTT.

This clonotype was picked up a small number of times. The chain uses TRBV20-1 and TRBJ1-4, with 7 bases lining up with TRBD1. Germline loops: CDR1 DFQATT, CDR2 SNEGSKA (reference sequence). J was trimmed by 7 bases and V by 3 bases; bases with no gene match: 2. CDR3 length equals 12 residues. CDR3 sequence (DNA): TGCAGTGCTAGGGGGACAGCTGAAAAACTGTTTTTT. Translating it yields CSARGTAEKLFF.

This rearrangement joins TRBV15 to TRBJ2-7; D ambiguous. Germline CDR1 LNHNV, CDR2 YYDKDF (reference sequence). The CDR3 covers 14 residues. Trimming took off 0 bases at V and 4 bases at J, with 10 bases between the two ends. In DNA, the CDR3 is TGTGCCACCAGCAGAGAACTTGGGATTTACGAGCAGTACTTC. The encoded protein is CATSRELGIYEQYF.

This chain connects TRBV3-1 to TRBJ2-2; 12 bases match TRBD1. Germline CDR1 is LGHDT and CDR2 is YNNKEL (reference sequence). The V gene end was trimmed by 3 bases and the J gene end by 6 bases; junction bases not matched to a gene: 2. This CDR3 has 15 amino acids. Here the CDR3 reads CASSHRDRGPGELFF. CDR3 DNA: TGTGCCAGCAGCCACCGGGACAGGGGGCCCGGGGAGCTGTTTTTT.

The chain links TRBV28 to TRBJ2-1, with D uncertain. CDR3 length: 12 amino acids. In germline, CDR1 is MDHEN, CDR2 SYDVKM. V was trimmed by 3 bases and J by 4 bases, leaving 4 bases between them. CDR3 in DNA: TGTGCCAGCAGTTTTCGATACAATGAGCAGTTCTTC. Its translation: CASSFRYNEQFF.

The J gene is TRBJ2-7, the V gene TRBV20-1, with D tentatively TRBD1 or TRBD2 (5 bases each). Trimming shortened V by 3 bases and J by 0 bases, and 15 bases separated the two germline ends. Germline CDR1 DFQATT, CDR2 SNEGSKA (reference sequence). This CDR3 is 15 amino acids long. DNA of the CDR3: TGCAGTGCTAGTTCTTGGGACCCAAGCTCCTACGAGCAGTACTTC. It encodes CSASSWDPSSYEQYF.

The gene calls are TRBV7-6 and TRBJ1-5; 7 nucleotides align to TRBD1. The ends lost 5 bases at V and 7 bases at J; junction bases unmatched: 8. This CDR3 spans 14 amino acids. CDR1 and CDR2 from the germline V gene are SGHVS and FNYEAQ. CDR3 DNA: TGTGCCAGCAGCCCAGGGGGGTGGGACCAGCCCCAGCATTTT. It yields the protein CASSPGGWDQPQHF.

V is TRBV5-6 and J is TRBJ2-1; D possibly matches TRBD1 or TRBD2 (5 bases each). This CDR3 contains 11 residues. Per germline, CDR1 SGHDT and CDR2 YYEEEE. Trimming removed 4 bases at V and 14 bases at J, with 13 bases between. CDR3 protein: CASSQRDAEFF. In nucleotides, the CDR3 is TGTGCCAGCAGCCAACGGGACGCGGAGTTCTTC.

CDR3: CASTQGLSNYGYTF. DNA for the CDR3: TGTGCCAGTACCCAGGGATTGTCTAACTATGGCTACACCTTC. This chain links TRBV19 with TRBJ1-2, with a weak D call TRBD1 (5 bases). V was cut by 7 bases and J by 0 bases, with 12 bases left in between. The CDR3 is 14 residues long. Germline assignment: CDR1 LNHDA and CDR2 SQIVND (reference sequence).

Comments on this clonotype: A junction end diverges from the germline sequence, so it may reflect a read error. The rearrangement uses TRBV12-3 or TRBV12-4 and TRBJ1-2; D unresolved. The CDR3 has 15 residues. The CDR3 DNA follows: TGTGCCAGCAGTTTATTGAGAGCACTTAACTATGGCAACACCTTC. It specifies CASSLLRALNYGNTF.

The V call is TRBV12-3 or TRBV12-4, the J call TRBJ1-5; D is undetermined. The CDR3 has 12 amino acids. The V and J ends lost 5 bases and 7 bases respectively, with 9 bases between them. CDR3 region: CASSLLGQPQHF. The CDR3 DNA reads TGTGCCAGCAGTCTTCTAGGGCAGCCCCAGCATTTT.

This chain uses TRBV12-3 or TRBV12-4 with TRBJ1-6, with D tentatively TRBD1 (5 bases). V shed 5 bases and J shed 10 bases, with 21 bases lying between them. The CDR3 has 16 amino acids. DNA for the CDR3: TGTGCCAGCAGTGAGCAGTCGACAGCTACCGGATCACCCCTCCACTTT. Its protein is CASSEQSTATGSPLHF.